Presented here are 28 T cell receptor beta chains from one specimen sequenced in a study of blood T cells in healthy people across ages. A second roughly 6 to 11 cycle PCR used barcoded and J-beta primers. Each CDR3 protein gets one entry after TCRdb re-called the 5' RACE reads with MiXCR. This table holds 1.5 million to 2 million distinct CDR3 sequences, around 40% found once. Sequenced input: blood. These receptors were obtained from a human donor in good health.

There are a few counts of this clonotype. The chain couples TRBV29-1 to TRBJ1-1; no clear D gene. V was pared by 1 base and J by 3 bases, with 15 bases between. In germline, CDR1 is SQVTM, CDR2 ANQGSEA. This CDR3 is built from 15 residues. CDR3 sequence reads: CSVEGGKGAYTEAFF. In DNA, the CDR3 is TGCAGCGTTGAAGGAGGGAAGGGCGCGTACACTGAAGCTTTCTTT.

The CDR3 sequence: CSAKITGMEETQYF. CDR3 bases: TGCAGTGCAAAAATTACAGGAATGGAAGAGACCCAGTACTTC. The chain uses TRBV20-1 and TRBJ2-5; tentatively, D is TRBD1 (5 bases). Germline V lookup: CDR1 DFQATT, CDR2 SNEGSKA (reference sequence). The CDR3 is made up of 14 amino acids. V was trimmed by 6 bases and J by 3 bases, leaving 17 bases between them.

This clonotype was counted between two and nine times. The genes are TRBV4-3 and TRBJ1-6; TRBD1 is a possible D gene (6 bases). The V gene's germline CDR1 is LGHNA and CDR2 YSLEER. The CDR3 has 15 residues. V shed 3 bases and J shed 10 bases, with 16 bases lying between them. This chain's CDR3 is CASSQAQGLGSPLHF. The CDR3 nucleotides read TGCGCCAGCAGCCAGGCACAGGGCTTGGGATCACCCCTCCACTTT.

A few counts support this clonotype. The CDR3 loop is CASRPELDSNAQYF. The CDR3, as DNA: TGTGCCAGCAGGCCCGAATTAGACAGCAACGCGCAGTATTTT. This rearrangement joins TRBV7-6 to TRBJ2-3; D perhaps matches TRBD1 (5 bases). Trimming stripped 6 bases from V and 10 bases from J, with 20 bases between. This CDR3 region has 14 residues. Germline CDR1 SGHVS, CDR2 FNYEAQ. The whole variable domain, filled in from reference TRBV7-6 and TRBJ2-3, reads GAGVSQSPRYKVTKRGQDVALRCDPISGHVSLYWYRQALGQGPEFLTYFNYEAQQDKSGLPNDRFSAERPEGSISTLTIQRTEQRDSAMYRCASRPELDSNAQYFGPGTRLTVL.

The V call is TRBV5-1, the J call TRBJ2-7; 9 bases map to TRBD1. CDR1 and CDR2 from the germline V gene are SGHRS and YFSETQ. V lost 5 bases, J lost 3 bases, and 12 bases stayed unmatched. The CDR3 spans 16 residues. CDR3 in DNA: TGCGCCAGCAGGAAAACCGGGACAGGGACTATCTACGAGCAGTACTTC. Residues: CASRKTGTGTIYEQYF.

This sequence joins TRBV12-3 or TRBV12-4 and TRBJ1-5; TRBD1 matches 7 bases. The CDR3 loop spans 17 amino acids. The trim removed 4 bases at V and 0 bases at J, leaving 9 bases unmatched. The CDR3 spells CASSSYRDSHSNQPQHF. As DNA, the CDR3 is TGTGCCAGCAGTTCCTACCGGGACAGCCATAGCAATCAGCCCCAGCATTTT.

The chain combines TRBV11-1 with TRBJ2-1; TRBD2 agrees at 8 bases. The V gene end was trimmed by 6 bases and the J gene end by 0 bases; junction bases not matched to a gene: 10. Germline loops: CDR1 SGHAT, CDR2 FQDESV (reference sequence). The CDR3 covers 17 residues. The DNA of the CDR3 is TGTGCCAGCAGTCACAGCGGGGGAAGGACCTCCTACAATGAGCAGTTCTTC. This encodes CASSHSGGRTSYNEQFF.

The chain employs TRBV6-2 or TRBV6-3 and TRBJ1-1, with D perhaps matching TRBD1 (6 bases). Germline V gene lookup returns CDR1 MNHEY and CDR2 SVGEGT. V was clipped by 7 bases and J by 0 bases, with 15 bases between them. The CDR3 is made up of 15 amino acids. CDR3 amino acids: CASNDWGAVNTEAFF. CDR3 nucleotide sequence: TGTGCCAGCAACGACTGGGGGGCCGTGAACACTGAAGCTTTCTTT.

This sequence joins TRBV11-3 and TRBJ2-1; 11 positions agree with TRBD2. In germline, CDR1 is SGHNT, CDR2 YENEEA. The CDR3 runs to 17 residues. The junction had 14 bases not matched to a gene; V was cut back by 5 bases and J by 8 bases. In nucleotides, the CDR3 is TGTGCCAGCAGCGGTGGGCTATTAGCGGGGGGGTGGGATGAGCAGTTCTTC. The encoded protein is CASSGGLLAGGWDEQFF.

This clonotype was counted only a few times. The chain couples TRBV5-1 to TRBJ2-1; 10 bases are a match to TRBD1. Germline V lookup: CDR1 SGHRS, CDR2 YFSETQ. The ends lost 5 bases at V and 10 bases at J; junction bases unmatched: 9. The CDR3 loop spans 14 amino acids. The CDR3 loop is CASSPGTGVWEQFF. CDR3 DNA sequence: TGCGCCAGCAGTCCTGGGACAGGGGTCTGGGAGCAGTTCTTC. The full variable domain, in which reference TRBV5-1 and TRBJ2-1 provide the parts outside the CDR3, is KAGVTQTPRYLIKTRGQQVTLSCSPISGHRSVSWYQQTPGQGLQFLFEYFSETQRNKGNFPGRFSGRQFSNSRSEMNVSTLELGDSALYLCASSPGTGVWEQFFGPGTRLTVL.

This clonotype was recorded a few times. V and J are TRBV5-1 and TRBJ2-1; D unclear. The CDR3 spans 15 residues. The germline gives CDR1 SGHRS, CDR2 YFSETQ. Trimming stripped 0 bases from V and 10 bases from J, with 17 bases between. The CDR3 loop is CASSLGWARGSEQFF. CDR3 nucleotides: TGCGCCAGCAGCTTGGGATGGGCTCGTGGTTCGGAGCAGTTCTTC.

On this clonotype itself: At one of its ends the junction is not consistent with the germline gene, which may arise from a read error. This chain links TRBV7-2 with TRBJ2-7; 7 nucleotides match TRBD1. CDR3 size: 14 residues. Germline V gene lookup returns CDR1 SGHTA and CDR2 FQGNSA. This chain's CDR3 is CASSTGTATYGQYF. DNA for the CDR3: TGTGCCAGCAGCACCGGGACAGCAACCTACGGGCAGTACTTC.

The CDR3, as DNA: TGCAGTGCTAGACGGGGGCAGGACTACGAGCAGTACTTC. Its translation: CSARRGQDYEQYF. The chain carries TRBV20-1 and TRBJ2-7; possibly TRBD1 or TRBD2 for D (6 bases each). Per germline, CDR1 DFQATT and CDR2 SNEGSKA (reference sequence). The CDR3 has 13 residues. Trimming left V 2 bases short and J 3 bases short, with 11 bases between.

This chain joins TRBV20-1 and TRBJ1-4; D remains unclear. V was clipped by 0 bases and J by 4 bases, with 12 bases between them. This CDR3 has 15 amino acids. CDR1 DFQATT and CDR2 SNEGSKA come from the germline V gene (reference sequence). The CDR3 DNA reads TGCAGTGCTAGAGATGGCGCGGGGTTTAATGAAAAACTGTTTTTT. Encoded protein: CSARDGAGFNEKLFF.

This clonotype was found a few times. The chain recombines TRBV20-1 with TRBJ2-1; possibly TRBD1 or TRBD2 for D (5 bases each). The CDR3 is 14 residues long. CDR1 is DFQATT and CDR2 is SNEGSKA in the germline V gene (reference sequence). Trimming took 7 bases from V and 8 from J, leaving 21 bases between them. The CDR3 DNA sequence: TGCAGTGGTGGGGGTGGGTTTTCGGGCGATGAGCAGTTCTTC. The encoded protein is CSGGGGFSGDEQFF.

The CDR3 region is CSAPTGVYEQYF. The DNA of the CDR3 is TGCAGTGCCCCGACAGGGGTCTACGAGCAGTACTTC. This chain links TRBV20-1 with TRBJ2-4, with 8 bases that match TRBD1. The J call may be wrong; the DNA end is better matched by TRBJ2-7. CDR1 and CDR2 from the germline V gene are DFQATT and SNEGSKA (reference sequence). The CDR3 is made up of 12 amino acids.

The sample holds one count of this clonotype. One junction end disagrees with the germline gene, perhaps due to a read error. The rearrangement links TRBV3-1 to TRBJ2-7; D not certain. This CDR3 is 14 amino acids long. The V gene's germline CDR1 is LGHDT and CDR2 YNNKEL (reference sequence). DNA for the CDR3: TGTACCAGCAGCCAAGATGGTTTCGGCCGGGAGCAGTACTTC. Translation: CTSSQDGFGREQYF.

The gene calls are TRBV12-3 or TRBV12-4 and TRBJ2-3, with a weak D call TRBD2 (6 bases). V was cut by 6 bases and J by 0 bases, with 13 bases left in between. The CDR3 is made up of 15 amino acids. This CDR3 is CASRGGFHSTDTQYF. DNA for the CDR3: TGTGCCAGCAGGGGGGGATTCCACAGCACAGATACGCAGTATTTT.

The rearrangement links TRBV24-1 to TRBJ1-2; 9 bases agree with TRBD1. The trim removed 4 bases at V and 8 bases at J, leaving 7 bases unmatched. Looked up from germline, CDR1 is KGHDR and CDR2 is SFDVKD. This CDR3 contains 14 residues. CDR3 loop: CATSERTGARGYTF. Written as DNA, the CDR3 is TGTGCCACCAGTGAACGGACAGGGGCAAGAGGCTACACCTTC.

CDR3 bases: TGCAGTGCTAGAGGGCGGCTATCGGGAGGACGGTACGAGCAGTACTTC. Translated, it gives CSARGRLSGGRYEQYF. The V call is TRBV20-1, the J call TRBJ2-7, with 7 bases aligning to TRBD2. This CDR3 spans 16 amino acids. V lost 1 base to trimming and J lost 4 bases; unmatched junction nucleotides: 13. The germline gives CDR1 DFQATT, CDR2 SNEGSKA (reference sequence).

This clonotype turned up a few times. The rearrangement uses TRBV25-1 and TRBJ1-1; tentatively, D is TRBD1 (5 bases). The CDR3 totals 14 residues. Trimming took off 5 bases at V and 8 bases at J, with 18 bases between the two ends. The germline V gene has CDR1 MGHDK and CDR2 SYGVNS. The CDR3 sequence is CASSPRAGTSEAFF. The DNA of the CDR3 is TGTGCCAGCAGTCCCAGAGCAGGGACGAGCGAAGCTTTCTTT.

This sequence joins TRBV4-3 and TRBJ2-1; D may be TRBD1 (6 bases). This CDR3 contains 18 residues. In germline, CDR1 is LGHNA, CDR2 YSLEER. The V end was cut by 4 bases, the J end by 3 bases, with 22 bases between. Here the CDR3 DNA reads TGCGCCAGCAGCCGCAGACCCATACAGGGAGTCGGCTACAATGAGCAGTTCTTC. The encoded protein is CASSRRPIQGVGYNEQFF.

The chain is built from TRBV7-9 and TRBJ1-1, with 8 bases that match TRBD1. Trimming removed 5 bases from V and 5 bases from J; junction bases left unmatched: 4. The germline V gene has CDR1 SEHNR and CDR2 FQNEAQ (reference sequence). The CDR3 spans 13 residues. The CDR3, as DNA: TGTGCCAGCAGCGACAGGGGTAAAACTGAAGCTTTCTTT. This translates into CASSDRGKTEAFF. The full variable domain, rest sourced from reference TRBV7-9 and TRBJ1-1, is DTGVSQNPRHKITKRGQNVTFRCDPISEHNRLYWYRQTLGQGPEFLTYFQNEAQLEKSRLLSDRFSAERPKGSFSTLEIQRTEQGDSAMYLCASSDRGKTEAFFGQGTRLTVV.

This clonotype appeared a single time. The rearrangement links TRBV20-1 to TRBJ1-1; possible D gene TRBD1, 5 bases. The CDR3 has 15 residues. V lost 3 bases and J lost 4, with 18 bases in between. Germline V gene lookup returns CDR1 DFQATT and CDR2 SNEGSKA (reference sequence). The CDR3 is CSASHRAGWVTEAFF. CDR3 DNA sequence: TGCAGTGCTAGTCACCGGGCAGGGTGGGTCACTGAAGCTTTCTTT.

At least ten counts were recorded for this clonotype. The chain recombines TRBV20-1 with TRBJ2-3; D ambiguous. The CDR3 loop spans 11 amino acids. In germline, CDR1 is DFQATT, CDR2 SNEGSKA (reference sequence). CDR3 protein: CSPRRADTQYF. The CDR3 nucleotides read TGCAGCCCCCGTAGGGCAGATACGCAGTATTTT.

V and J are TRBV4-1 and TRBJ1-1; D unresolved. Trimming took 0 bases from V and 7 from J, leaving 12 bases between them. Germline V gene sequence: CDR1 MGHRA, CDR2 YSYEKL. CDR3 length: 14 amino acids. DNA of the CDR3: TGCGCCAGCAGCCAAGAAGGGAGGGAGGATGAAGCTTTCTTT. This codes for CASSQEGREDEAFF.

The V gene is TRBV4-1, the J gene TRBJ2-1; 12 bases agree with TRBD2. The V gene's germline CDR1 is MGHRA and CDR2 YSYEKL. The CDR3 length is 24 residues. Trimming took 3 bases from V and 4 from J; bases not matched to a gene: 28. The CDR3 sequence: CASSHHDRTHFLASGGVQYNEQFF. In DNA, the CDR3 is TGCGCCAGCAGCCACCACGACAGGACCCACTTTTTGGCTAGCGGGGGGGTTCAATACAATGAGCAGTTCTTC.

The rearrangement uses TRBV7-9 and TRBJ2-1, with D perhaps assigned TRBD1 or TRBD2 (5 bases each). The CDR3 loop spans 16 amino acids. CDR1 SEHNR and CDR2 FQNEAQ come from the germline V gene (reference sequence). Trimming left V 5 bases short and J 4 bases short, with 18 bases between. As DNA, the CDR3 is TGTGCCAGCAGCCTAAGGGACCAGCCTTCTTACAATGAGCAGTTCTTC. Its protein product is CASSLRDQPSYNEQFF.